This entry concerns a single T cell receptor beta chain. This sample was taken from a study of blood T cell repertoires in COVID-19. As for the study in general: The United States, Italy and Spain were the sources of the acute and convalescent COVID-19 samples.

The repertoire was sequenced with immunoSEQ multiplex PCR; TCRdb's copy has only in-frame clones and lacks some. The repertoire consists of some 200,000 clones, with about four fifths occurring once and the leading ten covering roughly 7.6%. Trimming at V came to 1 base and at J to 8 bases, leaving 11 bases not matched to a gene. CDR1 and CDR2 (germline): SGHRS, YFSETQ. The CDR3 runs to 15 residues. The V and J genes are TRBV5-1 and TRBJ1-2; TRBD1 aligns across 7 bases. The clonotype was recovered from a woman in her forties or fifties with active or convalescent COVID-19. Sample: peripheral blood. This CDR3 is CASSLYRQTGRGYTF. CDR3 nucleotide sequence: TGCGCCAGCAGCTTGTACCGACAGACAGGGCGAGGCTACACCTTC.